This TCR beta chain comes out of a study of T cell repertoires in cytomegalovirus infection. For the study at large: From public TCR beta signatures came an indication of both CMV infection and matching HLA type.

TCRdb re-called the reads with MiXCR, one entry per CDR3 protein. This table has under 250,000 distinct CDR3 sequences, approximately 13% appearing once. General observations from the study: In two of eight donors, the top clonotype was HLA-C-restricted CMV-specific. Of the TCR beta families, the public ones yielded a cumulative frequency that identified carriers of CMV plus the relevant HLA.

A note on this clonotype: As yet, its antigen is unknown.

With 3 bases removed from V and 4 bases from J, the gap between germline ends came to 4 bases. The CDR3 is 12 amino acids. CDR1 and CDR2 (germline): SGHTA, FQGTGA. This TCR was sampled from a human donor in good health (CMV status not recorded). Some clones in this sample may be carry-over from other donors' samples. Sequenced sample: PBMCs. The chain links TRBV7-3 to TRBJ1-5; unclear D gene. CDR3 loop: CASSFLNQPQHF. Written as DNA, the CDR3 is TGTGCCAGCAGCTTCCTAAATCAGCCCCAGCATTTT.